A single sample is the source of the 11 T cell receptor beta chains below, sequenced in a study of immune cell composition in non-small cell lung cancer. Profiling relied on immunoSEQ multiplex PCR, and the TCRdb table lists in-frame clones only, not all of them. The table has around 6,700 clones, roughly 70% seen once; the top ten hold less than 4.5%. Sequencing was carried out using lung tumor tissue. These receptors were obtained from a human donor with non-small cell lung cancer.

The rearrangement uses TRBV5-1 and TRBJ1-3; D remains ambiguous. CDR1 and CDR2 from the germline V gene are SGHRS and YFSETQ. The CDR3 has 14 residues. V was pared by 5 bases and J by 3 bases, with 12 bases between. For the CDR3, the DNA is TGCGCCAGCAGTGTTGGAGGGCTTGGAAACACCATATATTTT. This sequence encodes CASSVGGLGNTIYF.

This clone was detected only once. CDR3 residues: CASSYADNEQFF. The CDR3 nucleotides read TGTGCCAGCAGTTACGCGGACAATGAGCAGTTCTTC. The chain carries TRBV2 and TRBJ2-1; D not certain. Germline CDR1 is SNHLY and CDR2 is FYNNEI. Trimming removed 5 bases at V and 5 bases at J, with 7 bases between. The CDR3 runs 12 residues.

As for this clone: At one boundary the junction diverges from the germline segment, which might be a read error. The rearrangement joins TRBV7-7 to TRBJ2-7; 9 nucleotides agree with TRBD1. Germline V lookup: CDR1 SSHAT, CDR2 FNYEAQ (reference sequence). The length of the CDR3 is 14 residues. The CDR3 DNA is TGTGCTAGCAGCCCCGGGACAGGGTACCACGAGCAGTACTTC. Its protein is CASSPGTGYHEQYF.

The V call is TRBV29-1, the J call TRBJ1-5; D is uncertain. Germline V gives CDR1 SQVTM, CDR2 ANQGSEA. CDR3 length equals 13 residues. Trimming took off 4 bases at V and 4 bases at J, with 11 bases between the two ends. CDR3 in DNA: TGCAGCGTTGTTTCCCAGGTTAATCAGCCCCAGCATTTT. Translated, it gives CSVVSQVNQPQHF.

The rearrangement uses TRBV11-3 and TRBJ2-7; D call uncertain. The CDR3 loop spans 13 amino acids. The germline V gene encodes CDR1 SGHNT and CDR2 YENEEA. The germline V and J ends were trimmed by 0 bases and 6 bases, with 9 bases remaining between them. This CDR3 reads CASSLEVFSEQYF. The CDR3 nucleotides read TGTGCCAGCAGCTTAGAGGTGTTTAGCGAGCAGTACTTC.

This clone was found a few times. V gene TRBV20-1 combines with J gene TRBJ2-1, with D perhaps TRBD1 (5 bases). Germline CDR1 and CDR2: DFQATT and SNEGSKA (reference sequence). CDR3 length equals 11 residues. Trimming removed 3 bases from V and 9 bases from J, with 9 bases in between. CDR3 sequence: CSASMGPEQFF. CDR3 bases: TGCAGTGCTAGTATGGGGCCTGAGCAGTTCTTC.

The rearrangement uses TRBV5-1 and TRBJ2-3; D possibly corresponds to TRBD1 (6 bases). The ends were cut back, 0 bases at V and 3 bases at J, with 8 bases in the middle. Germline V gene sequence: CDR1 SGHRS, CDR2 YFSETQ. The CDR3 consists of 14 residues. CDR3 residues: CASSLGTETDTQYF. The CDR3 DNA reads as TGCGCCAGCAGCTTGGGGACAGAAACAGATACGCAGTATTTT.

In its sample, this clone was seen a few times. This rearrangement joins TRBV5-1 to TRBJ1-2, with D maybe TRBD1 (5 bases). This CDR3 comprises 13 residues. Germline V gene sequence: CDR1 SGHRS, CDR2 YFSETQ. V was cut by 0 bases and J by 8 bases, with 11 bases left in between. The CDR3 DNA reads TGCGCCAGCAGCTTGGCCAACAGGCGGGGCTACACCTTC. Its translation is CASSLANRRGYTF.

The rearrangement uses TRBV28 and TRBJ1-2; possible D gene TRBD1, 6 bases. Germline V gives CDR1 MDHEN, CDR2 SYDVKM. CDR3 size: 14 residues. The V gene lost 3 bases and the J gene lost 7 bases, with 15 bases spanning the gap. This chain's CDR3 is CASSFYREGGGYTF. The DNA for the CDR3 is TGTGCCAGCAGTTTTTACCGGGAGGGGGGTGGCTACACCTTC.

The chain is built from TRBV6-1 and TRBJ1-2; D might be TRBD1 (6 bases). The CDR3 is 16 amino acids. The V end lost 4 bases, the J end lost 2 bases, and 17 bases lay between the germline ends. CDR1 and CDR2 from the germline V gene are MNHNS and SASEGT. The CDR3 loop is CASSARGLIKNYGYTF. CDR3 in DNA: TGTGCCAGCAGTGCCAGGGGCCTTATTAAAAACTATGGCTACACCTTC.

This chain connects TRBV7-2 to TRBJ2-3; 12 bases align to TRBD2. This CDR3 region has 15 residues. Germline CDR1 reads SGHTA; CDR2 reads FQGNSA. Trimming took 7 bases from V and 3 from J; bases not matched to a gene: 5. The CDR3 spells CASIKTSGGTDTQYF. The CDR3, as DNA: TGTGCCAGCATCAAGACTAGCGGGGGTACAGATACGCAGTATTTT.